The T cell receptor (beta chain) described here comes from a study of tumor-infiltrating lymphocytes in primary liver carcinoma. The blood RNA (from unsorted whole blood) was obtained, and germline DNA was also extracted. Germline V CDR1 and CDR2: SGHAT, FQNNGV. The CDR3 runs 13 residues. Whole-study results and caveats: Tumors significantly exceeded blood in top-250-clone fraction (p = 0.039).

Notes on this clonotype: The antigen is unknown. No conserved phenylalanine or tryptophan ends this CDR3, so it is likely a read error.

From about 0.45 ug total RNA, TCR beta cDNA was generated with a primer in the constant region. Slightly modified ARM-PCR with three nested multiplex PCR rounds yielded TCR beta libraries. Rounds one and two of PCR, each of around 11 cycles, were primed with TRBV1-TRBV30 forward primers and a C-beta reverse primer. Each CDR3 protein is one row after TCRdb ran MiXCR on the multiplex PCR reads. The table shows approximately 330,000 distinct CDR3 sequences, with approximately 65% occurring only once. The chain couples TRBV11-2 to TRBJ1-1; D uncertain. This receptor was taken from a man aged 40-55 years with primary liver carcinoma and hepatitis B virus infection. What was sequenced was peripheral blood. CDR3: CASSPPPDTEAFL. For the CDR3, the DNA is TGTGCTAGCAGCCCCCCCCCGGACACTGAAGCTTTCCTT.